Listed below are T cell receptor beta chains from one sample, sequenced in a study of response to subunit inactivated influenza vaccine. TCRdb called the RT-PCR reads again in MiXCR, with one record for every CDR3 protein. Counted here are a few hundred thousand distinct CDR3 sequences, 11% to 15% occurring once; the ten biggest clones make up 11%. The sample in question was PBMCs from blood, obtained approximately 12 days after vaccination. The receptors here all came from a man aged 50-60 years who received an inactivated influenza vaccine. CDR3s include the opening cysteine and the closing phenylalanine or tryptophan. Fields, in order: clone size, V gene, CDR3 protein. Only part of the rows carry a size: once, few, many, or a class if the clone is expanded.

>few|TRBV20-1
CSAGQGYSNQPQHF
>NA|TRBV15
CATSRERSSGKNIQYF
>many|TRBV5-6
CASSLEHQETQYF
>few|TRBV6-5
CASSLQEGLANSPLHF
>NA|TRBV21-1
CASSKVTVRREQYF
>NA|TRBV4-3
CASSQGRGQQFF
>many|TRBV12-3/TRBV12-4
CASRPLGGEAFF
>few|TRBV9
CASSLNLNSGGTDTQYF
>few|TRBV7-8
CASSSEGGGSYNEQFF
>NA|TRBV15
CATSGTLLAGEAETQYF
>few|TRBV20-1
CSARASIGGNQPQHF
>many|TRBV5-1
CASSVGGTGGEFIHF
>few|TRBV27
CASKPYKEVGETQYF
>many|TRBV5-6
CASSSGTGADTQYF
>many|TRBV12-3/TRBV12-4
CASSWDSMNTEAFF
>many|TRBV12-3/TRBV12-4
CASSLGAGGTEAFF
>many|TRBV11-2
CASSPGTRQNTGELFF
>many|TRBV18
CASSSRQESSYNEQFF
>few|TRBV5-6
CASSSKGGTVYNEQFF
>few|TRBV12-3/TRBV12-4
CASSFIGSPDTQYF
>NA|TRBV29-1
CSVRGGAGTDTQYF
>few|TRBV12-3/TRBV12-4
CASARQGNEAFF